One and the same sample provided the 8 T cell receptor beta chains below, sequenced in a study of STAT5B mutations in CD4+ large granular lymphocyte leukemia. TCRdb's copy holds only in-frame clones and misses some; the assay was immunoSEQ multiplex PCR. The sample holds tens of thousands of clones, over 75% seen once. Sample: CD4+ T cells from blood buffy coats. These receptors all stem from a human donor in good health.

This rearrangement joins TRBV5-6 to TRBJ1-5, with a weak D call TRBD1 (6 bases). The CDR3 is 14 amino acids. Germline CDR1 is SGHDT and CDR2 is YYEEEE. V gave up 0 bases and J gave up 6 bases, with 10 bases separating them. In DNA form, the CDR3 reads TGTGCCAGCAGCTTGGTTGGGGGCGGTCAGCCCCAGCATTTT. As protein: CASSLVGGGQPQHF.

The gene calls are TRBV7-3 and TRBJ2-4, with 7 bases that match TRBD2. After removal of 1 base from V and 1 base from J, the junction contained 4 bases not matched to a gene. The V gene's germline CDR1 is SGHTA and CDR2 FQGTGA. This CDR3 is 16 amino acids long. The CDR3 nucleotides are TGTGCCAGCAGCTTAAGTGGGGGGGGTGCCAAAAACATTCAGTACTTC. Encoded protein: CASSLSGGGAKNIQYF.

The chain combines TRBV6-4 with TRBJ2-1; D is uncertain. Germline V CDR1 and CDR2: MRHNA, SNTAGT. The length of the CDR3 is 14 residues. Trimming cost V 0 bases and J 7 bases, with 10 bases left between them. This chain's CDR3 is CASSDSARGNEQFF. The CDR3 nucleotides are TGTGCCAGCAGTGACTCGGCTAGAGGAAATGAGCAGTTCTTC.

The chain is built from TRBV28 and TRBJ2-1; 10 positions agree with TRBD1. The junction had 4 bases not matched to a gene; V was cut back by 5 bases and J by 3 bases. Germline CDR1 and CDR2: MDHEN and SYDVKM. The CDR3 totals 15 residues. The CDR3 DNA reads TGTGCCAGCAGTCCCAGGACAGGGGGCTACAATGAGCAGTTCTTC. It yields the protein CASSPRTGGYNEQFF.

The rearrangement joins TRBV20-1 to TRBJ2-1; no clear D. V lost 0 bases to trimming and J lost 14 bases, with 11 bases between them. The germline CDR1 and CDR2 sequences are DFQATT and SNEGSKA (reference sequence). The CDR3 extends over 11 amino acids. For the CDR3, the DNA is TGCAGTGCTAGAGAACCCGCCAAGGAGTTCTTC. This codes for CSAREPAKEFF.

This sequence joins TRBV9 and TRBJ1-2; weak D call: TRBD1 (6 bases). The CDR3 has 14 amino acids. The germline V gene encodes CDR1 SGDLS and CDR2 YYNGEE. Trimming took 6 bases from V and 0 from J, leaving 12 bases between them. The CDR3 bases are TGTGCCAGCACCAACAGGGTTTCTAACTATGGCTACACCTTC. Its translation: CASTNRVSNYGYTF. Looking up the rest from reference TRBV9 and TRBJ1-2 gives the full variable domain: DSGVTQTPKHLITATGQRVTLRCSPRSGDLSVYWYQQSLDQGLQFLIQYYNGEERAKGNILERFSAQQFPDLHSELNLSSLELGDSALYFCASTNRVSNYGYTFGSGTRLTVV.

This chain links TRBV5-1 with TRBJ1-1; D ambiguous. The CDR3 sequence is 18 residues long. The V and J ends lost 1 base and 0 bases respectively, with 19 bases between them. CDR1 is SGHRS and CDR2 is YFSETQ in the germline V gene. The CDR3 coding sequence is TGCGCCAGCAGCTTGTTCACGAGAGCCGCCCTAATGAACACTGAAGCTTTCTTT. Protein: CASSLFTRAALMNTEAFF.

The chain links TRBV7-3 to TRBJ2-2; no firm D call. Germline-derived CDR1 and CDR2 are SGHTA and FQGTGA. Trimming pared 1 base from V and 6 bases from J, leaving 9 bases between. The CDR3 length is 14 residues. The CDR3 bases are TGTGCCAGCAGCTTAATTTTGGGGTCCGGGGAGCTGTTTTTT. Its translation: CASSLILGSGELFF. Full variable domain (missing parts from reference TRBV7-3 and TRBJ2-2): GAGVSQTPSNKVTEKGKYVELRCDPISGHTALYWYRQSLGQGPEFLIYFQGTGAADDSGLPNDRFFAVRPEGSVSTLKIQRTERGDSAVYLCASSLILGSGELFFGEGSRLTVL.